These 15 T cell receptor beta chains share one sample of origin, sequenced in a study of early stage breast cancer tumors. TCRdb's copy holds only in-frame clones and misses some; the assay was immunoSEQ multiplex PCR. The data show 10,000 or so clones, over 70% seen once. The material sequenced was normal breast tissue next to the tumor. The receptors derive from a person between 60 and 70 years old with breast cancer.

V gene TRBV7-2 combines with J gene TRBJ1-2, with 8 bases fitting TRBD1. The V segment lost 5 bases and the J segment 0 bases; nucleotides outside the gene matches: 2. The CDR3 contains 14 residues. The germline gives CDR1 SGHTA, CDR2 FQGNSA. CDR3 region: CASSPGQANYGYTF. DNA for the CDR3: TGTGCCAGCAGCCCGGGACAGGCTAACTATGGCTACACCTTC.

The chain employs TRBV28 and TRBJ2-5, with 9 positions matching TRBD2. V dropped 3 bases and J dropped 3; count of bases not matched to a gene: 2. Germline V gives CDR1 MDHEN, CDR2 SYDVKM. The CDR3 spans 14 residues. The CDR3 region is CASSLVAGEETQYF. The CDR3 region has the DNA TGTGCCAGCAGTTTGGTAGCGGGAGAAGAGACCCAGTACTTC.

For the CDR3, the DNA is TGTGCCAGCAGCTTGGGCGCAGGGGTTGAATACGAGCAGTACTTC. It specifies CASSLGAGVEYEQYF. The chain combines TRBV5-4 with TRBJ2-7; possibly TRBD1 for D (6 bases). Trimming took 0 bases from V and 4 from J, leaving 14 bases between them. The CDR3 runs to 15 residues. CDR1 and CDR2 from the germline V gene are SGHNT and YYREEE (reference sequence).

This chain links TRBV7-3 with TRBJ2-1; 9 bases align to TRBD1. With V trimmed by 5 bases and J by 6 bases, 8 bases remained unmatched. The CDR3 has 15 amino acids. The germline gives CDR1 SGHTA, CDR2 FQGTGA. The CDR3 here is CASSLPGTGFNEQFF. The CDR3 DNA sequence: TGTGCCAGCAGCCTCCCCGGGACAGGGTTCAATGAGCAGTTCTTC.

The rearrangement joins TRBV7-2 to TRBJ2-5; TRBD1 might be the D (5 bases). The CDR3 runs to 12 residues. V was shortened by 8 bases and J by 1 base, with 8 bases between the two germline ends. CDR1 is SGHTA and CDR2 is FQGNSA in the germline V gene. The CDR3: CASGRGQETQYF. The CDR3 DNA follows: TGTGCCAGCGGTAGGGGCCAAGAGACCCAGTACTTC.

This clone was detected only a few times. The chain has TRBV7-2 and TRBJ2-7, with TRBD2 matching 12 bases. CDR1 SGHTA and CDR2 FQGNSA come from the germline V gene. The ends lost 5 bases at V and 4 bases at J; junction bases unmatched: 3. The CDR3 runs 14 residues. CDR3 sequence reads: CASSATSGGYEQYF. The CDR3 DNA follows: TGTGCCAGCAGCGCGACTAGCGGGGGTTACGAGCAGTACTTC. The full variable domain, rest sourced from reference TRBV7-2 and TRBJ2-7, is GAGVSQSPSNKVTEKGKDVELRCDPISGHTALYWYRQSLGQGLEFLIYFQGNSAPDKSGLPSDRFSAERTGGSVSTLTIQRTQQEDSAVYLCASSATSGGYEQYFGPGTRLTVT.

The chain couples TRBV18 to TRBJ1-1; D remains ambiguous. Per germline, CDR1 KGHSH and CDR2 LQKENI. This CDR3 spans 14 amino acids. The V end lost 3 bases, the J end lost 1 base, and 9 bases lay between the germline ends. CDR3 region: CASSPWATNTEAFF. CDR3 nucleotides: TGTGCCAGCTCACCTTGGGCCACGAACACTGAAGCTTTCTTT. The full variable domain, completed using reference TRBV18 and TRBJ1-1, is NAGVMQNPRHLVRRRGQEARLRCSPMKGHSHVYWYRQLPEEGLKFMVYLQKENIIDESGMPKERFSAEFPKEGPSILRIQQVVRGDSAAYFCASSPWATNTEAFFGQGTRLTVV.

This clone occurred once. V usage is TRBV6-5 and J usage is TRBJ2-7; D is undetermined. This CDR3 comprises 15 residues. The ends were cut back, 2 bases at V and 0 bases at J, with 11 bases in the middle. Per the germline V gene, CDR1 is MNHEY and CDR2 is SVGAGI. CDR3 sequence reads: CASSYLPGRSYEQYF. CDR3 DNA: TGTGCCAGCAGTTACCTGCCGGGTCGCTCCTACGAGCAGTACTTC.

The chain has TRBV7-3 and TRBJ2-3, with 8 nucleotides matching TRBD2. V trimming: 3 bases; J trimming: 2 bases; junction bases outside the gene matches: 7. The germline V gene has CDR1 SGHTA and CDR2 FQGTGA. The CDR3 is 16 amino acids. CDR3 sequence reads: CASSLGAGGPTDTQYF. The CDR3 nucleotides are TGTGCCAGCAGCTTGGGGGCGGGAGGCCCCACAGATACGCAGTATTTT.

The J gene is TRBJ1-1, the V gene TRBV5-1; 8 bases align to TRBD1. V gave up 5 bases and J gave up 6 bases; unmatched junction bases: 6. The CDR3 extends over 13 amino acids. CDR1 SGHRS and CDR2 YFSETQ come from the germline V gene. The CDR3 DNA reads TGCGCCAGCAGGGCAGGGGGCGAGGCTGAAGCTTTCTTT. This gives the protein CASRAGGEAEAFF.

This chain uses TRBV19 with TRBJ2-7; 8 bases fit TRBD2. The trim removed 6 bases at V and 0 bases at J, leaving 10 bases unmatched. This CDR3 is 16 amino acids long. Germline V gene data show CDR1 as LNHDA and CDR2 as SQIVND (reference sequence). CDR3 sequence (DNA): TGTGCCAGTAGCCCTCAACTAGCGGCAAGCTCCTACGAGCAGTACTTC. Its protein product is CASSPQLAASSYEQYF.

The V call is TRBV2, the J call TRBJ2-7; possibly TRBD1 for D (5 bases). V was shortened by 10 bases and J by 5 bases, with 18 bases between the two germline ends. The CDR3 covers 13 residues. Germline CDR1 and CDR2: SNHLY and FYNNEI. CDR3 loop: CATSGNNFNEQYF. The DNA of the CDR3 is TGTGCCACCTCAGGGAACAATTTTAACGAGCAGTACTTC.

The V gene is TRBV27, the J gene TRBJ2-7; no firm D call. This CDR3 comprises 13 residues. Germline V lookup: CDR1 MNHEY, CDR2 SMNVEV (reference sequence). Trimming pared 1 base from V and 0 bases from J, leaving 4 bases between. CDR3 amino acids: CASSLWSSYEQYF. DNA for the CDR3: TGTGCCAGCAGTTTATGGAGCTCCTACGAGCAGTACTTC.

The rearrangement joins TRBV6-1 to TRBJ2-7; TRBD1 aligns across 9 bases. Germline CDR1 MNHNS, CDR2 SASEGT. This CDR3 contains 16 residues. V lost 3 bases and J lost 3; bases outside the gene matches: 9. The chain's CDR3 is CASSDQTGGVNYEQYF. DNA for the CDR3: TGTGCCAGCAGTGACCAAACAGGGGGCGTAAACTACGAGCAGTACTTC.

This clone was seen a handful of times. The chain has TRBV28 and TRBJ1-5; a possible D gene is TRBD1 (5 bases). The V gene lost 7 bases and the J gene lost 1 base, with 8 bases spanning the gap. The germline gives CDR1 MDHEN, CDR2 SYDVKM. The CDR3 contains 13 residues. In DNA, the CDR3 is TGTGCCAGCACACAGGACAGCAATCAGCCCCAGCATTTT. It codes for CASTQDSNQPQHF. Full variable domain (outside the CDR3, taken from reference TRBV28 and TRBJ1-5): DVKVTQSSRYLVKRTGEKVFLECVQDMDHENMFWYRQDPGLGLRLIYFSYDVKMKEKGDIPEGYSVSREKKERFSLILESASTNQTSMYLCASTQDSNQPQHFGDGTRLSIL.